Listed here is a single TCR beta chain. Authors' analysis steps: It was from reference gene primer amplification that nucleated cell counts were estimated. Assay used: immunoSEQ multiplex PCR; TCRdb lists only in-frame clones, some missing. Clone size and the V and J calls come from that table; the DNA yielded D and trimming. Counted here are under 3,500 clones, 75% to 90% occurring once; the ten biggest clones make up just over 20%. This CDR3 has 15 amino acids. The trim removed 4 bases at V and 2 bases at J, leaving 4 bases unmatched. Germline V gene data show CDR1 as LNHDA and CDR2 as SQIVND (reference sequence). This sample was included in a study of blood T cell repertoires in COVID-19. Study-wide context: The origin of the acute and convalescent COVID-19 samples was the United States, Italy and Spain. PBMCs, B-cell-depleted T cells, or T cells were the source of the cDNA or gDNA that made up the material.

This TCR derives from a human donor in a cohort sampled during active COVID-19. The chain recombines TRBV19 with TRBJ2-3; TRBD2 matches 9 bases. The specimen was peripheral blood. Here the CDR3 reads CASSRTSAATDTQYF. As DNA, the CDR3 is TGTGCCAGTAGTAGGACTAGCGCCGCCACAGATACGCAGTATTTT.